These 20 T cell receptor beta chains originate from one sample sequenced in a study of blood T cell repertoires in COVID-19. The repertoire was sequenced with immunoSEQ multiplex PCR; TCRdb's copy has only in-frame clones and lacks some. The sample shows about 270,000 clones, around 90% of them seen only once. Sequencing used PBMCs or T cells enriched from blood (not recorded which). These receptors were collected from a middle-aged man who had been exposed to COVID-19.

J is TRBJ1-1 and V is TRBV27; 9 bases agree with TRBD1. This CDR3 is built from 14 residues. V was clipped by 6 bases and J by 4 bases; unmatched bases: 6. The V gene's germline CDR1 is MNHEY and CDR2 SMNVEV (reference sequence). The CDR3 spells CASSTGGFLTEAFF. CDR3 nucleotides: TGTGCCAGCAGCACAGGGGGCTTCCTCACTGAAGCTTTCTTT.

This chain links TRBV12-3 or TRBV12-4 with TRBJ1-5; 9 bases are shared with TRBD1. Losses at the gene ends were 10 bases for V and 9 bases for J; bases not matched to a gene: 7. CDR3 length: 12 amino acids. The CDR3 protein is CATRTGESPQHF. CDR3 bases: TGTGCCACAAGGACAGGGGAGTCGCCCCAGCATTTT.

CDR3 residues: CSVESPGTINYGYTF. The CDR3 DNA reads as TGCAGCGTTGAATCCCCCGGGACAATTAACTATGGCTACACCTTC. This rearrangement joins TRBV29-1 to TRBJ1-2, with D maybe TRBD1 (6 bases). The CDR3 runs to 15 residues. CDR1 is SQVTM, CDR2 ANQGSEA, per germline. V lost 2 bases and J 1 base, leaving 14 bases between the germline ends.

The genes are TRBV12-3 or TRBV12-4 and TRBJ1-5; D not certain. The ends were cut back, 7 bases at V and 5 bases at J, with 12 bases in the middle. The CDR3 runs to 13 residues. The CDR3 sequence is CASNKNGDQPQHF. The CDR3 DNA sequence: TGTGCCAGCAATAAAAATGGAGATCAGCCCCAGCATTTT.

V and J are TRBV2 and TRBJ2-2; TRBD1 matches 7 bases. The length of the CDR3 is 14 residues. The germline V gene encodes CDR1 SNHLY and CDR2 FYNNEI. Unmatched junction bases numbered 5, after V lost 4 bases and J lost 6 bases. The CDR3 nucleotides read TGTGCCAGCAGTGTCACAGGGGAAGCCGGGGAGCTGTTTTTT. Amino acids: CASSVTGEAGELFF.

CDR3 DNA: TGTGCCAGCAGCGCCCGGGACAGTGACTATGGCTACACCTTC. Protein: CASSARDSDYGYTF. This chain joins TRBV7-9 and TRBJ1-2, with TRBD1 matching over 7 bases. Germline-derived CDR1 and CDR2 are SEHNR and FQNEAQ (reference sequence). V shed 5 bases, J shed 3 bases, and the junction held 6 bases outside the gene matches. The length of the CDR3 is 14 residues.

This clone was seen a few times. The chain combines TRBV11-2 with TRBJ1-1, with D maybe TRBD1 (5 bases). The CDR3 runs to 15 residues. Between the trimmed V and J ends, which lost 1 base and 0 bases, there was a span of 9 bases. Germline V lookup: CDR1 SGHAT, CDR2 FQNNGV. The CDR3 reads CASSLVRQMNTEAFF. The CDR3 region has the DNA TGTGCCAGCAGCTTAGTAAGACAGATGAACACTGAAGCTTTCTTT.

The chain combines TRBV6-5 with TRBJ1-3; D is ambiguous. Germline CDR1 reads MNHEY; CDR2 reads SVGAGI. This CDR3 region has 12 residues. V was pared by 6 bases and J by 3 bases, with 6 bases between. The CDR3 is CASRGVGNTIYF. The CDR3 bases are TGTGCCAGCAGGGGAGTTGGAAACACCATATATTTT.

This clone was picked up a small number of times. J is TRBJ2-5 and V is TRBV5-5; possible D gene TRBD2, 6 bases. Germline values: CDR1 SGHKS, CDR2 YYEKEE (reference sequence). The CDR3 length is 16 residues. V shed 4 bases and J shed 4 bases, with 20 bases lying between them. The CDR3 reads CASSTTEGIKVETQYF. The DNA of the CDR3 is TGTGCCAGCAGCACAACGGAGGGGATCAAGGTAGAGACCCAGTACTTC.

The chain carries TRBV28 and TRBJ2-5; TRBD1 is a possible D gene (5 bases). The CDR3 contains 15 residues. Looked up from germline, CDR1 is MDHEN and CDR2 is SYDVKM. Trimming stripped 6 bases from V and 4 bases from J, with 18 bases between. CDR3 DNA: TGTGCCAGCAGCCAACAGGAACCTCGAGGAGAGACCCAGTACTTC. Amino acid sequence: CASSQQEPRGETQYF.

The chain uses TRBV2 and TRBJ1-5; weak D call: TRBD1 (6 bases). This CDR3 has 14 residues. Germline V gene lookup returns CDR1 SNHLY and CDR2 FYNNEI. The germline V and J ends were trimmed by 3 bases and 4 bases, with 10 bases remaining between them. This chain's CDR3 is CASSDPQGNQPQHF. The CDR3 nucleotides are TGTGCCAGCAGTGATCCCCAGGGGAATCAGCCCCAGCATTTT.

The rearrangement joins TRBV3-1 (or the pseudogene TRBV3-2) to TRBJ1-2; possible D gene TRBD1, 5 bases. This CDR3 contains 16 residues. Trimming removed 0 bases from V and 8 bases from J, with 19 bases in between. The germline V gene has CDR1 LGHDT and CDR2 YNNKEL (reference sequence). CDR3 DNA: TGTGCCAGCAGCCAAGATATGGTTTTAGGACAAAAAGGCTACACCTTC. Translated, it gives CASSQDMVLGQKGYTF.

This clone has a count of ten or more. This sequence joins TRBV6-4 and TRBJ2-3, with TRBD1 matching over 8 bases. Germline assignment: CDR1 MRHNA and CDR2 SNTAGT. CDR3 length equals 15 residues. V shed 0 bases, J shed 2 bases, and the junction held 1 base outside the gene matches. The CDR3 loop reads CASSDSGQATDTQYF. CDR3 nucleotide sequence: TGTGCCAGCAGTGACTCGGGACAGGCCACAGATACGCAGTATTTT.

CDR3 nucleotides: TGTGCCAGCAGTGCCCCGGGGGGCGCTGGGGCCAACGTCCTGACTTTC. Its protein product is CASSAPGGAGANVLTF. The genes are TRBV28 and TRBJ2-6; the D gene is possibly TRBD2 (7 bases). The CDR3 spans 16 residues. V was cut by 5 bases and J by 2 bases, with 13 bases left in between. Looked up from germline, CDR1 is MDHEN and CDR2 is SYDVKM.

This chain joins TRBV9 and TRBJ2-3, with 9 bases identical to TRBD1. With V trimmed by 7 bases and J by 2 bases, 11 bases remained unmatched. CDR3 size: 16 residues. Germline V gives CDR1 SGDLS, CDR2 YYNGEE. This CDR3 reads CASGGDTGGFTDTQYF. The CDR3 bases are TGTGCCAGCGGAGGGGATACAGGGGGCTTCACAGATACGCAGTATTTT.

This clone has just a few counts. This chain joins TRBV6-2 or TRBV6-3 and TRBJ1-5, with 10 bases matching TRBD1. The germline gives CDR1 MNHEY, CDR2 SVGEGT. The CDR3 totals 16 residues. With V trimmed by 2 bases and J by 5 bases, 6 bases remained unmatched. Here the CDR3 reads CASSYPGQGRHQPQHF. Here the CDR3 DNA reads TGTGCCAGCAGTTACCCGGGACAGGGGCGCCATCAGCCCCAGCATTTT.

The DNA for the CDR3 is TGTGCCAGCAGCTTTGAACAGGGGTACGAGCAGTACTTC. Its translation: CASSFEQGYEQYF. The rearrangement uses TRBV7-2 and TRBJ2-7, with 7 bases lining up with TRBD1. CDR1 and CDR2 (germline): SGHTA, FQGNSA. CDR3 length: 13 amino acids. V shed 3 bases and J 4 bases; nucleotides not matched to a gene: 3.

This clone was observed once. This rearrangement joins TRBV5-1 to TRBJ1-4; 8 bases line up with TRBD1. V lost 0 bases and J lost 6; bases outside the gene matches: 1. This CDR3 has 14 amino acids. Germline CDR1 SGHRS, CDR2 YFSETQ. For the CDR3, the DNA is TGCGCCAGCAGCTTGGGACAGGGGCATGAAAAACTGTTTTTT. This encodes CASSLGQGHEKLFF.

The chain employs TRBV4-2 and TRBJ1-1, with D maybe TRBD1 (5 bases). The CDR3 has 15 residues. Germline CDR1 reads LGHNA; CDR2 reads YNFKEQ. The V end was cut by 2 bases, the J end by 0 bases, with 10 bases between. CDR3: CASSQLQGVNTEAFF. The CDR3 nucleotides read TGTGCCAGCAGCCAACTTCAAGGGGTGAACACTGAAGCTTTCTTT.

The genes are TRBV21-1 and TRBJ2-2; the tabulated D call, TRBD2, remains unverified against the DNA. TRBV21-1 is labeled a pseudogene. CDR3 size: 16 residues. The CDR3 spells CASSKWGERNTGELFF. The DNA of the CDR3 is TGTGCCAGCAGCAAATGGGGGGAGAGGAACACCGGGGAGCTGTTTTTT.